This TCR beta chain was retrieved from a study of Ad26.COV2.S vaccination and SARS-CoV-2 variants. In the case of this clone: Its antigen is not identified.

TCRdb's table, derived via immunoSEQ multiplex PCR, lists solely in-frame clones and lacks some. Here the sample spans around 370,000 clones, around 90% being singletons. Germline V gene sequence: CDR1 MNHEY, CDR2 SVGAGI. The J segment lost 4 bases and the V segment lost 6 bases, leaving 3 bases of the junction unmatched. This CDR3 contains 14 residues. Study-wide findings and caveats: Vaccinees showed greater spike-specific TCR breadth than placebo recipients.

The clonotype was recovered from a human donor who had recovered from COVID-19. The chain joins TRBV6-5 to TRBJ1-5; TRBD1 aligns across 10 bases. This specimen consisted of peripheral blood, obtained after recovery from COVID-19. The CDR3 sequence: CASRGTGANQPQHF. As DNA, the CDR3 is TGTGCCAGCAGGGGGACAGGGGCGAATCAGCCCCAGCATTTT.